This T cell receptor (beta chain) was identified during a study of blood T cell repertoires in COVID-19. Study context: Samples came from the United States, Italy and Spain, spanning acute and convalescent COVID-19. Sources were T cells, B-cell-depleted T cells, or PBMCs; the material itself was cDNA or gDNA.

Germline V CDR1 and CDR2: SNHLY, FYNNEI. The CDR3 extends over 16 amino acids. V lost 5 bases and J lost 3; bases outside the gene matches: 12. In the original analysis: Amplification of reference gene primers was used by the study to estimate nucleated cell counts. Assay: immunoSEQ multiplex PCR; the TCRdb copy retains only in-frame clones and omits some. From that table come the V and J calls and clone size; the DNA was used to work out D and trimming. This sample has roughly 99,000 clones, with around 89% found just once. This clonotype was obtained from a man aged 40-49 years with active or convalescent COVID-19. The material sequenced was peripheral blood. This chain uses TRBV2 with TRBJ2-7; 8 positions match TRBD1. The CDR3 nucleotides are TGTGCCAGCAGTTTAAACCGGGACAGGCTTGGCTACGAGCAGTACTTC. Residues: CASSLNRDRLGYEQYF. Complete variable domain (other parts from reference TRBV2 and TRBJ2-7): EPEVTQTPSHQVTQMGQEVILRCVPISNHLYFYWYRQILGQKVEFLVSFYNNEISEKSEIFDDQFSVERPDGSNFTLKIRSTKLEDSAMYFCASSLNRDRLGYEQYFGPGTRLTVT.